The 27 T cell receptor beta chains reported below all come from one sample, sequenced in a study of blood T cell repertoires in COVID-19. The assay was immunoSEQ multiplex PCR, and TCRdb's table has in-frame clones only and misses some. Among roughly 250,000 clones, around nine tenths were seen once, and the ten largest hold about 1.6%. The material sequenced was PBMCs or T cells enriched from blood (not recorded which). The source of these receptors is a woman aged 50 to 65 who had recovered from COVID-19.

This sequence joins TRBV7-9 and TRBJ2-3, with 7 bases lining up with TRBD1. Germline lookup yields CDR1 SEHNR and CDR2 FQNEAQ (reference sequence). This CDR3 comprises 16 residues. V lost 5 bases, J lost 1 base, and 9 bases stayed unmatched. CDR3 region: CASSDTGDLRTDTQYF. The CDR3 DNA reads as TGTGCCAGCAGCGACACAGGGGACCTACGCACAGATACGCAGTATTTT. The whole variable domain, remainder taken from reference TRBV7-9 and TRBJ2-3, is DTGVSQNPRHKITKRGQNVTFRCDPISEHNRLYWYRQTLGQGPEFLTYFQNEAQLEKSRLLSDRFSAERPKGSFSTLEIQRTEQGDSAMYLCASSDTGDLRTDTQYFGPGTRLTVL.

For this clone: Its ends do not fully match the called genes, so a read error is possible. V gene TRBV9 combines with J gene TRBJ2-1; D unresolved. Per germline, CDR1 SGDLS and CDR2 YYNGEE. This CDR3 region has 13 residues. In nucleotides, the CDR3 is TGTGCCAGCAGCGTAGATAGGAGCAATGGGCAGTTCTTC. Translated, it gives CASSVDRSNGQFF.

This sequence joins TRBV10-3 and TRBJ2-2, with TRBD2 identical over 9 bases. Unmatched junction bases numbered 11, after V lost 3 bases and J lost 6 bases. Germline values: CDR1 ENHRY, CDR2 SYGVKD. This CDR3 has 17 amino acids. The CDR3 sequence is CAISDPGREGLSGELFF. CDR3 coding DNA: TGTGCCATCAGTGATCCTGGGCGGGAGGGCCTGTCCGGGGAGCTGTTTTTT.

V and J are TRBV11-2 and TRBJ1-1; weak D call: TRBD1 (5 bases). The CDR3 extends over 15 amino acids. Germline V gene sequence: CDR1 SGHAT, CDR2 FQNNGV. V gave up 0 bases and J gave up 4 bases, with 12 bases separating them. Written as DNA, the CDR3 is TGTGCCAGCAGCTTAGATCGGGGGAGAGGCACTGAAGCTTTCTTT. It encodes CASSLDRGRGTEAFF.

This chain joins TRBV7-3 and TRBJ2-1; 8 bases fit TRBD1. The germline V gene encodes CDR1 SGHTA and CDR2 FQGTGA. CDR3 size: 13 residues. J lost 4 bases, V lost 5 bases, and 1 base had no gene match. CDR3 residues: CASSRTGYNEQFF. The CDR3 DNA sequence: TGTGCCAGCAGCCGGACAGGGTACAATGAGCAGTTCTTC.

The V gene is TRBV7-3, the J gene TRBJ2-1; D perhaps matches TRBD1 (5 bases). CDR3 length: 12 residues. Trimming left V 1 base short and J 9 bases short, with 7 bases between. CDR1 is SGHTA, CDR2 FQGTGA, per germline. The CDR3 here is CASSLIQGEQFF. The CDR3 DNA is TGTGCCAGCAGCTTAATCCAGGGTGAGCAGTTCTTC.

V is TRBV5-1 and J is TRBJ1-2; D might be TRBD1 (5 bases). Germline V lookup: CDR1 SGHRS, CDR2 YFSETQ. V lost 3 bases and J 7 bases, leaving 10 bases between the germline ends. CDR3 length: 12 residues. For the CDR3, the DNA is TGCGCCAGCAGCTCGGAACAGGTTGGCTACACCTTC. Protein product: CASSSEQVGYTF.

The V gene is TRBV24-1, the J gene TRBJ2-3, with TRBD2 identical over 8 bases. There are 16 residues in the CDR3. The germline V gene has CDR1 KGHDR and CDR2 SFDVKD. The V gene end was trimmed by 12 bases and the J gene end by 1 base; junction bases not matched to a gene: 14. The CDR3 coding sequence is TGTGCCGCATCGAGCCCGGGACTAGGGGGCACAGATACGCAGTATTTT. Protein: CAASSPGLGGTDTQYF.

The gene calls are TRBV11-2 and TRBJ2-7; 7 nucleotides line up with TRBD2. Unmatched junction bases numbered 10, after V lost 3 bases and J lost 5 bases. The CDR3 runs to 15 residues. The germline CDR1 and CDR2 sequences are SGHAT and FQNNGV. As DNA, the CDR3 is TGTGCCAGCAGCTTTCTTACAGCGGGACGGGACGAGCAGTACTTC. Amino acid sequence: CASSFLTAGRDEQYF.

This clone was found a few times. The chain links TRBV6-4 to TRBJ2-3; maybe TRBD2 (5 bases). This CDR3 spans 15 amino acids. Per the germline V gene, CDR1 is MRHNA and CDR2 is SNTAGT. Trimming took off 0 bases at V and 0 bases at J, with 7 bases between the two ends. The CDR3 DNA follows: TGTGCCAGCAGTGACTCGGCGGGCAGCACAGATACGCAGTATTTT. Encoded protein: CASSDSAGSTDTQYF.

The rearrangement links TRBV6-5 to TRBJ2-2; tentatively, D is TRBD1 (5 bases). The CDR3 has 13 residues. Germline CDR1 reads MNHEY; CDR2 reads SVGAGI. Trimming took off 8 bases at V and 8 bases at J, with 15 bases between the two ends. The CDR3 DNA reads TGTGCCAGCGTTGTCCCAGGGAAGGGGGAGCTGTTTTTT. This sequence encodes CASVVPGKGELFF.

The chain is built from TRBV6-5 and TRBJ1-2; possibly TRBD1 for D (5 bases). Germline CDR1 is MNHEY and CDR2 is SVGAGI. The ends were cut back, 8 bases at V and 0 bases at J, with 10 bases in the middle. The CDR3 consists of 13 residues. The CDR3 reads CASGTGANYGYTF. DNA of the CDR3: TGTGCCAGCGGTACAGGAGCTAACTATGGCTACACCTTC.

This clone was picked up one time. The chain employs TRBV5-1 and TRBJ2-3; D gene unclear. This CDR3 spans 14 amino acids. Germline V CDR1 and CDR2: SGHRS, YFSETQ. Trimming pared 3 bases from V and 2 bases from J, leaving 10 bases between. CDR3 residues: CASSYSPSTDTQYF. In DNA form, the CDR3 reads TGCGCCAGCAGCTATTCTCCTTCCACAGATACGCAGTATTTT.

Turning to this clone: No DNA is shown, since the ends of the CDR3 on it are uncertain; the CDR3 is the one TCRdb lists. The V gene is TRBV28, the J gene TRBJ1-6; the table names TRBD1, a call not compared with the DNA. Both ends counted, the CDR3 spans 17 residues. The germline CDR1 and CDR2 sequences are MDHEN and SYDVKM. The CDR3 region is CASSSSLGQGFDSPLHF.

The rearrangement joins TRBV11-3 to TRBJ2-1; TRBD2 matches 7 bases. With V trimmed by 1 base and J by 2 bases, 2 bases remained unmatched. Germline CDR1 is SGHNT and CDR2 is YENEEA. The CDR3 is 15 residues long. CDR3 coding DNA: TGTGCCAGCAGCTTAGCCGGGACTACCTACAATGAGCAGTTCTTC. It translates to CASSLAGTTYNEQFF.

V usage is TRBV28 and J usage is TRBJ1-5, with D possibly being TRBD1 (6 bases). Germline V gene sequence: CDR1 MDHEN, CDR2 SYDVKM. V was clipped by 3 bases and J by 1 base, with 13 bases between them. The CDR3 is made up of 16 amino acids. CDR3 protein: CASSFATDRSNQPQHF. The CDR3 DNA follows: TGTGCCAGCAGTTTTGCAACCGACAGGAGCAATCAGCCCCAGCATTTT.

The J gene is TRBJ2-7, the V gene TRBV24-1; D uncertain. V lost 3 bases, J lost 0 bases, and 17 bases lay in between. CDR1 and CDR2 (germline): KGHDR, SFDVKD. CDR3 size: 17 residues. This CDR3 is CATSDMDQQLLSYEQYF. CDR3 bases: TGTGCCACCAGTGATATGGATCAACAGCTCCTCTCCTACGAGCAGTACTTC.

This clone was seen a single time. This chain uses TRBV28 with TRBJ1-5; TRBD1 is a possible D gene (6 bases). Trimming took off 4 bases at V and 3 bases at J, with 10 bases between the two ends. Per the germline V gene, CDR1 is MDHEN and CDR2 is SYDVKM. The CDR3 has 14 amino acids. The DNA of the CDR3 is TGTGCCAGCAGTTCCACAGGGCCCAATCAGCCCCAGCATTTT. Translation: CASSSTGPNQPQHF.

This chain links TRBV7-3 with TRBJ2-1; 8 bases map to TRBD2. The CDR3 is made up of 15 amino acids. Germline V gives CDR1 SGHTA, CDR2 FQGTGA. V lost 5 bases, J lost 1 base, and 4 bases stayed unmatched. The DNA of the CDR3 is TGTGCCAGCAGCGGTAGCGGGAAGTCCTACAATGAGCAGTTCTTC. This gives the protein CASSGSGKSYNEQFF.

The chain combines TRBV9 with TRBJ2-1, with 10 bases identical to TRBD2. Germline CDR1 and CDR2: SGDLS and YYNGEE. The CDR3 contains 14 residues. J lost 10 bases, V lost 1 base, and 5 bases had no gene match. As DNA, the CDR3 is TGTGCCAGCAGCGTAACAGCGGGAGGGCTCGAGCAGTTCTTC. Protein sequence: CASSVTAGGLEQFF.

This clone was detected only a few times. The gene calls are TRBV6-2 or TRBV6-3 and TRBJ1-5; D not resolved. The V gene's germline CDR1 is MNHEY and CDR2 SVGEGT. Trimming shortened V by 3 bases and J by 3 bases, and 27 bases separated the two germline ends. The CDR3 is 20 amino acids. CDR3 sequence reads: CASSYRGSGGSPSPNQPQHF. CDR3 nucleotide sequence: TGTGCCAGCAGTTATAGAGGGTCAGGAGGGTCCCCTTCCCCCAATCAGCCCCAGCATTTT.

The chain employs TRBV12-3 or TRBV12-4 and TRBJ1-5, with 7 bases matching TRBD1. Germline trimming cut 6 bases from V and 7 bases from J; bases unmatched to any gene: 6. The CDR3 is made up of 13 amino acids. CDR3 sequence reads: CASSPDRVQPQHF. CDR3 in DNA: TGTGCCAGCAGCCCCGACAGGGTCCAGCCCCAGCATTTT.

The sample holds a few counts of this clone. The rearrangement links TRBV5-1 to TRBJ1-5; D uncertain. The CDR3 runs to 15 residues. The V end lost 0 bases, the J end lost 3 bases, and 10 bases lay between the germline ends. Germline V gives CDR1 SGHRS, CDR2 YFSETQ. This CDR3 reads CASSLVAGPNQPQHF. In nucleotides, the CDR3 is TGCGCCAGCAGCTTGGTCGCGGGCCCCAATCAGCCCCAGCATTTT. Full variable domain (outside the CDR3, taken from reference TRBV5-1 and TRBJ1-5): KAGVTQTPRYLIKTRGQQVTLSCSPISGHRSVSWYQQTPGQGLQFLFEYFSETQRNKGNFPGRFSGRQFSNSRSEMNVSTLELGDSALYLCASSLVAGPNQPQHFGDGTRLSIL.

V gene TRBV2 combines with J gene TRBJ2-1; TRBD2 matches 12 bases. This CDR3 comprises 15 residues. V shed 5 bases, J shed 7 bases, and the junction held 6 bases outside the gene matches. From germline, CDR1 is SNHLY and CDR2 FYNNEI. The CDR3 bases are TGTGCCAGCAGTCCCGGGACTAGCGGGTTTAATGAGCAGTTCTTC. Protein product: CASSPGTSGFNEQFF.

This chain links TRBV15 with TRBJ1-1; 9 nucleotides align to TRBD1. Losses at the gene ends were 8 bases for V and 11 bases for J; bases not matched to a gene: 12. The CDR3 extends over 13 amino acids. Germline-derived CDR1 and CDR2 are LNHNV and YYDKDF (reference sequence). The CDR3, as DNA: TGTGCCACCCCGGACAGGGGAAATATGGGGGCTTTCTTT. It translates to CATPDRGNMGAFF.

The chain employs TRBV12-3 or TRBV12-4 and TRBJ1-5; no definite D call. The CDR3 length is 13 residues. Deletions cut 7 bases from V and 4 bases from J, with 11 bases between. CDR3 in amino acids: CASTQGGNQPQHF. DNA for the CDR3: TGTGCCAGCACCCAAGGCGGTAATCAGCCCCAGCATTTT.

The V call is TRBV11-2, the J call TRBJ2-7; the match to TRBD2 covers 12 bases. Germline loops: CDR1 SGHAT, CDR2 FQNNGV. V shed 3 bases, J shed 3 bases, and the junction held 6 bases outside the gene matches. The CDR3 is made up of 16 amino acids. CDR3 in DNA: TGTGCCAGCAGCTTGCAACTAGCGGGAGGATACTACGAGCAGTACTTC. This encodes CASSLQLAGGYYEQYF.